This entry is about one T cell receptor beta chain. These data come from a study of blood T cell repertoires in COVID-19. For the study at large: T cells, B-cell-depleted T cells, or PBMCs provided the cDNA or gDNA that served as material.

In the study's own analysis: Scientists estimated how many nucleated cells there were by amplifying reference gene primers. The table came from immunoSEQ multiplex PCR; TCRdb's copy has only in-frame clones and leaves some out. That table supplies the V and J calls and clone size; D and trimming were determined from the DNA. This table has a few hundred thousand clones, around 92% appearing once. CDR1 is LGHDT and CDR2 is YNNKEL in the germline V gene (reference sequence). Germline trimming cut 3 bases from V and 4 bases from J; bases unmatched to any gene: 7. The length of the CDR3 is 17 residues. The receptor was derived from a man between 18 and 35 years old who had recovered from COVID-19. The rearrangement links TRBV3-1 (or the pseudogene TRBV3-2) to TRBJ2-3, with 13 bases identical to TRBD2. Sequenced material: peripheral blood. The CDR3 loop reads CASSHPPLAGGSDTQYF. The CDR3 region has the DNA TGTGCCAGCAGCCACCCCCCACTAGCGGGGGGGTCAGATACGCAGTATTTT.